The rows below give T cell receptor beta chains drawn from one sample of a study of blood T cell repertoires in COVID-19. The assay was immunoSEQ multiplex PCR, and TCRdb's table has in-frame clones only and misses some. Of some 250,000 clones listed, around 80% are singletons. The sample consisted of PBMCs or T cells enriched from blood (not recorded which). The receptors originated from a man aged 40-49 years who had recovered from COVID-19. Both conserved end residues are part of each CDR3. The D gene is left open where the match is weak. The listing skips clone size in some rows; elsewhere it reads once, few, many or a size class.

abundance,j_gene,d_gene,v_gene,CDR3nt,CDR3aa
NA,TRBJ1-1,NA,TRBV5-4,TGTGCCAGCAGCCCGGTGGCCTCAGGAAACACTGAAGCTTTCTTT,CASSPVASGNTEAFF
NA,TRBJ1-1,TRBD1,TRBV28,TGTGCCAGCAGTCTCTCGGACAGGATGAACACTGAAGCTTTCTTT,CASSLSDRMNTEAFF
NA,TRBJ2-1,NA,TRBV6-6,TGTGCCAGCAGTTTCCAGGGCCCGTGGGTTGAGCAGTTCTTC,CASSFQGPWVEQFF
once,TRBJ1-4,NA,TRBV3-1/TRBV3-2,TGTGCCAGCAGTCATCCACTCCTTAGTGATGAAAAACTGTTTTTT,CASSHPLLSDEKLFF
few,TRBJ2-1,NA,TRBV13,TGTGCCAGCAGCTTATGGGTCCAGGCCCCCAATGAGCAGTTCTTC,CASSLWVQAPNEQFF
NA,TRBJ1-1,NA,TRBV5-1,TGCGCCAGCAGCATTACAGGGAGGGAGCCCACTGAAGCTTTCTTT,CASSITGREPTEAFF
NA,TRBJ1-6,TRBD1,TRBV30,TGTGCCTGGGAGTTGACAGGGTCCAATAATTCACCCCTCCACTTT,CAWELTGSNNSPLHF
NA,TRBJ1-2,NA,TRBV28,TGTGCCAGCAGCACTTACCTCCCCGGGACTAACTATGGCTACACCTTC,CASSTYLPGTNYGYTF
NA,TRBJ1-2,NA,TRBV9,TGTGCCAGCAGCGTAGGTCCGGGAGATGGCTACACCTTC,CASSVGPGDGYTF
NA,TRBJ1-2,TRBD1,TRBV7-9,TGTGCCAGCAGCTTAGAGGGACAGGGTGATTATGGCTACACCTTC,CASSLEGQGDYGYTF
few,TRBJ1-5,NA,TRBV4-2,TGTGCCAGCAGCCAAGAACGACGGGGAGATCAGCCCCAGCATTTT,CASSQERRGDQPQHF
NA,TRBJ2-7,NA,TRBV29-1,TGCAGCGCTTCAGTGAATCGCTACGAGCAGTACTTC,CSASVNRYEQYF
NA,TRBJ2-2,TRBD1,TRBV5-1,TGCGCCAGCAGCACCGGACAGGGGGCCGGGGAGCTGTTTTTT,CASSTGQGAGELFF
NA,TRBJ2-5,NA,TRBV5-1,TGCGCCAGCAGCTTGGTAGTCGCCCAAGAGACCCAGTACTTC,CASSLVVAQETQYF
NA,TRBJ2-5,NA,TRBV13,TGTGCCAGCAGCTTTTACCGGGGGCAAGAGACCCAGTACTTC,CASSFYRGQETQYF
NA,TRBJ1-6,NA,TRBV4-1,TGCGCCAGCAGCCAAGAAAGTGAGCGAAGGTCCTATAATTCACCCCTCCACTTT,CASSQESERRSYNSPLHF
NA,TRBJ1-2,NA,TRBV24-1,TGTGCCACCAGTGGCCTAGGACAGAACTACTATGGCTACACCTTC,CATSGLGQNYYGYTF
few,TRBJ1-2,TRBD1,TRBV7-8,TGTGCCAGCAGCCGGGACAGGCACTATGGCTACACCTTC,CASSRDRHYGYTF
NA,TRBJ1-5,NA,TRBV19,TGTGCCAGTAGTATAGTAGGTGGGGCGGACCAGCCCCAGCATTTT,CASSIVGGADQPQHF
NA,TRBJ1-2,TRBD1,TRBV6-1,TGTGCCAGCAGTCGGACAGGGGACCGGTTGGATGGCTACACCTTC,CASSRTGDRLDGYTF
once,TRBJ2-1,TRBD1,TRBV27,TGTGCCAGCAGTTTTGCACAGGGGGCGTACAATGAGCAGTTCTTC,CASSFAQGAYNEQFF
NA,TRBJ2-5,TRBD1,TRBV2,TGTGCCAGCAGTCTCGACAGGGTGGAGACCCAGTACTTC,CASSLDRVETQYF
once,TRBJ2-2,NA,TRBV5-6,TGTGCCAGCAGCTTCCAGAGGACAAACACCGGGGAGCTGTTTTTT,CASSFQRTNTGELFF